The 30 T cell receptor beta chains presented below share a single source sample, sequenced in a study of cytomegalovirus exposure and HLA in healthy donors (dated by TCRdb to the late 2010s). Library preparation employed the immunoSEQ multiplex PCR assay. A mixture of 60 forward primers for TCR Vbeta segments and 13 reverse primers for TCR Jbeta segments was used in the multiplex PCR. The table was pulled from immuneACCESS by TCRdb, which kept in-frame rearrangements only. Such tables lose some clones; where checked, under half of the loss comes from unresolved V genes, and the rest has no known cause. The sample's table lists a count of fewer than 70,000 clones. The top ten hold around 5% of the sample. The specimen was PBMCs. Receptors originate from a young man in good health and CMV-seropositive.

The gene calls are TRBV7-9 and TRBJ2-1, with D maybe TRBD2 (6 bases). Germline loops: CDR1 SEHNR, CDR2 FQNEAQ (reference sequence). The CDR3 extends over 12 amino acids. V was trimmed by 3 bases and J by 14 bases, leaving 14 bases between them. CDR3: CASSFRGLGEFF. For the CDR3, the DNA is TGTGCCAGCAGCTTCCGGGGACTCGGGGAGTTCTTC.

V gene TRBV5-4 combines with J gene TRBJ2-1, with 11 nucleotides matching TRBD2. There are 17 residues in the CDR3. Germline values: CDR1 SGHNT, CDR2 YYREEE (reference sequence). The trim removed 0 bases at V and 4 bases at J, leaving 6 bases unmatched. The CDR3 reads CASSLGVAGGIYNEQFF. CDR3 coding DNA: TGTGCCAGCAGCTTGGGGGTAGCGGGGGGGATATACAATGAGCAGTTCTTC.

The chain uses TRBV9 and TRBJ2-5, with 12 bases lining up with TRBD2. This CDR3 has 15 amino acids. The germline gives CDR1 SGDLS, CDR2 YYNGEE. V was clipped by 4 bases and J by 5 bases; unmatched bases: 6. CDR3 region: CASSNLAGGPETQYF. The CDR3 bases are TGTGCCAGCAGCAACCTAGCGGGAGGGCCGGAGACCCAGTACTTC.

The V gene is TRBV7-6, the J gene TRBJ1-5; possible D gene TRBD1, 5 bases. This CDR3 has 16 amino acids. Germline loops: CDR1 SGHVS, CDR2 FNYEAQ. Trimming cost V 4 bases and J 0 bases, with 13 bases left between them. The CDR3 coding sequence is TGTGCCAGCAGCTCCGAGCAGGGATATAGCAATCAGCCCCAGCATTTT. Protein product: CASSSEQGYSNQPQHF.

The chain uses TRBV19 and TRBJ1-5; no reliable D call. From germline, CDR1 is LNHDA and CDR2 SQIVND (reference sequence). This CDR3 is built from 13 residues. Trimming left V 7 bases short and J 0 bases short, with 7 bases between. The CDR3 protein is CASTMYSNQPQHF. CDR3 bases: TGTGCCAGTACTATGTATAGCAATCAGCCCCAGCATTTT. The whole variable domain, remainder taken from reference TRBV19 and TRBJ1-5, is DGGITQSPKYLFRKEGQNVTLSCEQNLNHDAMYWYRQDPGQGLRLIYYSQIVNDFQKGDIAEGYSVSREKKESFPLTVTSAQKNPTAFYLCASTMYSNQPQHFGDGTRLSIL.

The V gene is TRBV5-5, the J gene TRBJ2-2; D might be TRBD2 (5 bases). The V end lost 3 bases, the J end lost 2 bases, and 20 bases lay between the germline ends. The CDR3 length is 18 residues. Germline loops: CDR1 SGHKS, CDR2 YYEKEE (reference sequence). The CDR3 DNA follows: TGTGCCAGCAGCTGGTATGGTAGCGCCGGCCGAAACACCGGGGAGCTGTTTTTT. Translated, it gives CASSWYGSAGRNTGELFF.

The chain employs TRBV6-1 and TRBJ2-7; 7 nucleotides match TRBD2. CDR3 size: 14 residues. The J segment lost 2 bases and the V segment lost 7 bases, leaving 8 bases of the junction unmatched. CDR1 and CDR2 from the germline V gene are MNHNS and SASEGT. CDR3 region: CASIRGSGPYEQYF. CDR3 nucleotides: TGTGCCAGCATTCGAGGTAGCGGGCCCTACGAGCAGTACTTC.

This chain links TRBV6-1 with TRBJ1-4; possibly TRBD1 for D (6 bases). V lost 10 bases and J lost 8, with 17 bases in between. The CDR3 length is 13 residues. CDR1 MNHNS and CDR2 SASEGT come from the germline V gene. CDR3 DNA: TGTGCCACCGGTGCAGGGGACCGGGAAAAACTGTTTTTT. Translation: CATGAGDREKLFF.

The rearrangement joins TRBV10-2 to TRBJ2-3; TRBD2 matches 8 bases. Looked up from germline, CDR1 is WSHSY and CDR2 is SAAADI. V lost 9 bases, J lost 6 bases, and 11 bases stayed unmatched. This CDR3 is built from 14 residues. The CDR3 nucleotides read TGCGCCAGTCGGGGGGGAGCGGGAGCGGATACGCAGTATTTT. It yields the protein CASRGGAGADTQYF.

V is TRBV6-1 and J is TRBJ2-7, with 8 bases fitting TRBD1. The CDR3 extends over 16 amino acids. Trimming at V came to 0 bases and at J to 4 bases, leaving 8 bases not matched to a gene. Per germline, CDR1 MNHNS and CDR2 SASEGT. This chain's CDR3 is CASSEAGWTGQYEQYF. The CDR3 nucleotides read TGTGCCAGCAGTGAAGCCGGTTGGACAGGGCAGTACGAGCAGTACTTC.

The chain joins TRBV2 to TRBJ1-1; D not resolved. Germline V gene lookup returns CDR1 SNHLY and CDR2 FYNNEI. V was shortened by 9 bases and J by 7 bases, with 12 bases between the two germline ends. This CDR3 spans 11 amino acids. In nucleotides, the CDR3 is TGTGCCAGAAGTTGGAGATATGAAGCTTTCTTT. Residues: CARSWRYEAFF. The full variable domain, completed using reference TRBV2 and TRBJ1-1, is EPEVTQTPSHQVTQMGQEVILRCVPISNHLYFYWYRQILGQKVEFLVSFYNNEISEKSEIFDDQFSVERPDGSNFTLKIRSTKLEDSAMYFCARSWRYEAFFGQGTRLTVV.

The rearrangement uses TRBV7-2 and TRBJ1-1, with D unresolved. This CDR3 contains 13 residues. V was trimmed by 5 bases and J by 8 bases, leaving 15 bases between them. The germline CDR1 and CDR2 sequences are SGHTA and FQGNSA. Here the CDR3 DNA reads TGTGCCAGCAGCCCGGGGTGGGTAACCGAAGCTTTCTTT. Protein sequence: CASSPGWVTEAFF.

The chain recombines TRBV5-1 with TRBJ2-1; 11 bases are shared with TRBD2. Per germline, CDR1 SGHRS and CDR2 YFSETQ. V dropped 2 bases and J dropped 5; count of bases not matched to a gene: 6. The CDR3 has 16 amino acids. The CDR3 spells CASSFSTSGTDNEQFF. The CDR3 DNA follows: TGCGCCAGCAGCTTCTCGACTAGCGGGACCGACAATGAGCAGTTCTTC.

This sequence joins TRBV30 and TRBJ2-6, with TRBD1 as a possible D gene (6 bases). CDR3 length equals 17 residues. CDR1 is GTSNPN, CDR2 SVGIG, per germline (reference sequence). V was cut by 6 bases and J by 0 bases, with 18 bases left in between. CDR3 protein: CACKCRDTPSGANVLTF. The CDR3 DNA follows: TGTGCCTGTAAATGCCGGGACACTCCCTCTGGGGCCAACGTCCTGACTTTC.

The chain combines TRBV11-2 with TRBJ2-7; 10 bases are shared with TRBD2. The CDR3 sequence is 15 residues long. With 5 bases clipped from V and 3 bases from J, the junction kept 7 bases outside the gene matches. CDR1 SGHAT and CDR2 FQNNGV come from the germline V gene. CDR3 in amino acids: CASSNLAGAVYEQYF. CDR3 nucleotide sequence: TGTGCCAGCAGCAATCTAGCGGGGGCCGTCTACGAGCAGTACTTC.

The CDR3 nucleotides are TGTGCCAGCAGCCCGAGATTGAGCTCCTACGAGCAGTACTTC. Translating gives CASSPRLSSYEQYF. The chain employs TRBV9 and TRBJ2-7; no firm D call. Germline loops: CDR1 SGDLS, CDR2 YYNGEE. This CDR3 spans 14 amino acids. V lost 4 bases and J 0 bases, leaving 11 bases between the germline ends.

V usage is TRBV4-1 and J usage is TRBJ2-7, with D possibly TRBD1 on 6 matching bases. The CDR3 has 14 amino acids. The germline V gene has CDR1 MGHRA and CDR2 YSYEKL. Trimming removed 1 base from V and 2 bases from J, with 9 bases in between. This CDR3 is CASSQAGHTYEQYF. For the CDR3, the DNA is TGCGCCAGCAGCCAAGCGGGACATACCTACGAGCAGTACTTC.

V and J are TRBV20-1 and TRBJ1-1; no reliable D call. The V end was cut by 5 bases, the J end by 5 bases, with 6 bases between. This CDR3 comprises 10 residues. Germline CDR1 reads DFQATT; CDR2 reads SNEGSKA (reference sequence). The CDR3 is CSALRTEAFF. The CDR3 nucleotides are TGCAGTGCTTTGAGAACTGAAGCTTTCTTT.

The chain combines TRBV6-5 with TRBJ2-3; 8 bases align to TRBD2. The CDR3 covers 15 residues. After removal of 2 bases from V and 3 bases from J, the junction contained 4 bases not matched to a gene. From germline, CDR1 is MNHEY and CDR2 SVGAGI. The CDR3 reads CASSYREGRTDTQYF. Written as DNA, the CDR3 is TGTGCCAGCAGTTACCGGGAGGGCAGGACAGATACGCAGTATTTT.

This chain joins TRBV5-1 and TRBJ2-2; 10 nucleotides line up with TRBD2. V lost 4 bases, J lost 11 bases, and 8 bases stayed unmatched. The CDR3 totals 14 residues. Germline CDR1 and CDR2: SGHRS and YFSETQ. The CDR3 bases are TGCGCCAGCAGCGAGACTAGCGGGTTCGGTGAGCTGTTTTTT. Translated: CASSETSGFGELFF.

The chain employs TRBV19 and TRBJ1-2; D is uncertain. Deletions cut 7 bases from V and 2 bases from J, with 11 bases between. The CDR3 is 13 residues long. CDR1 LNHDA and CDR2 SQIVND come from the germline V gene (reference sequence). The CDR3 DNA reads as TGTGCCAGTACCCTCCAGGAAAACTATGGCTACACCTTC. Protein sequence: CASTLQENYGYTF.

Turning to this clone: Germline and junction disagree at one end, which may indicate a read error. V and J are TRBV10-3 and TRBJ2-5, with D hard to call. The germline CDR1 and CDR2 sequences are ENHRY and SYGVKD. The CDR3 has 12 residues. DNA of the CDR3: TGTGCCATCAGTGAGTCGAGCGAGAACCAGTACTTC. Residues: CAISESSENQYF.

V and J are TRBV19 and TRBJ2-7, with D possibly matching TRBD2 (5 bases). The germline V gene encodes CDR1 LNHDA and CDR2 SQIVND (reference sequence). The CDR3 totals 14 residues. V lost 5 bases and J 2 bases, leaving 13 bases between the germline ends. CDR3 sequence reads: CASSPPGSAYEQYF. Written as DNA, the CDR3 is TGTGCCAGTAGTCCACCGGGGAGTGCCTACGAGCAGTACTTC.

The chain joins TRBV18 to TRBJ1-6, with D unclear. Deletions cut 0 bases from V and 5 bases from J, with 8 bases between. CDR1 is KGHSH and CDR2 is LQKENI in the germline V gene. The CDR3 has 15 residues. CDR3 nucleotides: TGTGCCAGCTCACCACCGCACGGTGATAATTCACCCCTCCACTTT. Amino acids: CASSPPHGDNSPLHF.

The chain joins TRBV4-1 to TRBJ1-1; D ambiguous. In germline, CDR1 is MGHRA, CDR2 YSYEKL. The CDR3 has 14 amino acids. Trimming removed 1 base at V and 0 bases at J, with 6 bases between. In DNA, the CDR3 is TGCGCCAGCAGCCAAGGGAGGATGAACACTGAAGCTTTCTTT. It translates to CASSQGRMNTEAFF.

This clone is identified as medium-sized (0.01 to 0.1%) from frequency. This chain connects TRBV6-1 to TRBJ2-1; no reliable D call. The germline V gene encodes CDR1 MNHNS and CDR2 SASEGT. The germline V and J ends were trimmed by 6 bases and 7 bases, with 10 bases remaining between them. The CDR3 covers 12 residues. The CDR3 DNA is TGTGCCAGCAGCGAGCTAGTTAATGAGCAGTTCTTC. Protein sequence: CASSELVNEQFF.

The chain couples TRBV29-1 to TRBJ1-1; maybe TRBD1 (6 bases). The CDR3 has 12 residues. V gave up 3 bases and J gave up 5 bases, with 10 bases separating them. Per the germline V gene, CDR1 is SQVTM and CDR2 is ANQGSEA. This chain's CDR3 is CSVDRGGTEAFF. In DNA, the CDR3 is TGCAGCGTTGACAGGGGTGGGACTGAAGCTTTCTTT.

This rearrangement joins TRBV5-1 to TRBJ2-5; maybe TRBD1 (5 bases). V was cut by 0 bases and J by 4 bases, with 7 bases left in between. This CDR3 has 13 amino acids. Germline loops: CDR1 SGHRS, CDR2 YFSETQ. The CDR3 region is CASSLGQGETQYF. The CDR3 nucleotides are TGCGCCAGCAGCTTGGGGCAGGGAGAGACCCAGTACTTC. Full variable domain (outside the CDR3, taken from reference TRBV5-1 and TRBJ2-5): KAGVTQTPRYLIKTRGQQVTLSCSPISGHRSVSWYQQTPGQGLQFLFEYFSETQRNKGNFPGRFSGRQFSNSRSEMNVSTLELGDSALYLCASSLGQGETQYFGPGTRLLVL.

The J gene is TRBJ2-3, the V gene TRBV6-1; 9 bases line up with TRBD1. The CDR3 is 14 residues long. CDR1 is MNHNS and CDR2 is SASEGT in the germline V gene. J was trimmed by 4 bases and V by 1 base; bases with no gene match: 0. This CDR3 reads CASSEGQGADTQYF. The CDR3 DNA follows: TGTGCCAGCAGTGAAGGACAGGGGGCAGATACGCAGTATTTT.

This rearrangement joins TRBV10-3 to TRBJ1-1; D remains unclear. This CDR3 is 13 amino acids long. V was shortened by 6 bases and J by 0 bases, with 8 bases between the two germline ends. Germline values: CDR1 ENHRY, CDR2 SYGVKD. The CDR3 reads CAIRRAMNTEAFF. CDR3 nucleotides: TGTGCCATCAGGAGGGCTATGAACACTGAAGCTTTCTTT.